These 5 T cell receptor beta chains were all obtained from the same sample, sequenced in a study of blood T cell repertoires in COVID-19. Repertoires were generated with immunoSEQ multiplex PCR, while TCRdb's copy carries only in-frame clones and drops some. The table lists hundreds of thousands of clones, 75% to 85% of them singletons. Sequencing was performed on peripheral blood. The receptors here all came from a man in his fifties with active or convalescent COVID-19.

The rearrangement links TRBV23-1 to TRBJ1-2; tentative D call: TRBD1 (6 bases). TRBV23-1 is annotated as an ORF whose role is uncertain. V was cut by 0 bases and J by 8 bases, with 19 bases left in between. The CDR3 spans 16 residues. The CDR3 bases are TGCGCCAGCAGTCAATCTCGGCCGGACAGCCCTGGGGGCTACACCTTC. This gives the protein CASSQSRPDSPGGYTF.

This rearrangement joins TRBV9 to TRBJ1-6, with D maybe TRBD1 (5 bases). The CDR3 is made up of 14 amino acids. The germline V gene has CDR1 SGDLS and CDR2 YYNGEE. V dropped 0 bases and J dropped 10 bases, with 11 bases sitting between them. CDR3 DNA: TGTGCCAGCAGCGTAGACCCAGACAGATCACCCCTCCACTTT. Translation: CASSVDPDRSPLHF.

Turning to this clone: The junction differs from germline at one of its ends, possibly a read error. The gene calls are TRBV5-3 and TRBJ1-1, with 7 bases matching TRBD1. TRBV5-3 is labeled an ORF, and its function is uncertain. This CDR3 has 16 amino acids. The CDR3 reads CVRSGRTGELNTEAFF. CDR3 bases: TGTGTCAGAAGCGGAAGGACAGGTGAACTGAACACTGAAGCTTTCTTT.

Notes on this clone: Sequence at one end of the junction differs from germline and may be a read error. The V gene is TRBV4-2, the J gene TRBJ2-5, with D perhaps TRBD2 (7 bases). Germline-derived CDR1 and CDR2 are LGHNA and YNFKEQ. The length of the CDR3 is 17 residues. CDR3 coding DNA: TGTGCCCGCAGCCAAGGGGGGGGGAGGGCCCGCGGGGAGACCCAGTACTTC. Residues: CARSQGGGRARGETQYF.

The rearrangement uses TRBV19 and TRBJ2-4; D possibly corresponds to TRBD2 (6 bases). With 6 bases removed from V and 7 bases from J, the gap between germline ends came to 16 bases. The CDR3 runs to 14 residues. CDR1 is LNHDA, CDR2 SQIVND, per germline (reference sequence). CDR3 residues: CASRSPGGKNIQYF. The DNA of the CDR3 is TGTGCCAGTAGATCCCCCGGGGGTAAGAACATTCAGTACTTC.